Below are 5 T cell receptor beta chains sequenced from a single sample in a study of cytomegalovirus exposure and HLA in healthy donors. 60 Vbeta and 13 Jbeta primers were used in PCR. The table came from immunoSEQ multiplex PCR; TCRdb's copy has only in-frame clones and leaves some out. The profile shows about 180,000 clones, about 82% of them singletons. Sequencing was done on a sample of PBMCs. These receptors originate from a man aged 18 to 29 in good health and CMV-seronegative.

The V and J genes are TRBV5-1 and TRBJ2-5, with 11 bases matching TRBD1. V gave up 4 bases and J gave up 4 bases; unmatched junction bases: 6. Germline-derived CDR1 and CDR2 are SGHRS and YFSETQ. The CDR3 is made up of 15 amino acids. Here the CDR3 DNA reads TGCGCCAGCAGCGGACGGACAGGGGGCATAGAGACCCAGTACTTC. It specifies CASSGRTGGIETQYF.

The chain is built from TRBV30 and TRBJ1-2; 7 nucleotides match TRBD1. CDR1 and CDR2 from the germline V gene are GTSNPN and SVGIG (reference sequence). The CDR3 loop spans 14 amino acids. The V and J ends lost 1 base and 5 bases, in that order; junction bases with no gene match: 7. The CDR3 bases are TGTGCCTGGAGTGGAAGGGGGCGAGAGTATGGCTACACCTTC. It yields the protein CAWSGRGREYGYTF.

The CDR3 loop is CASSVVSSGFDEQYF. For the CDR3, the DNA is TGTGCCAGCAGCGTAGTTTCTAGCGGGTTCGACGAGCAGTACTTC. The chain joins TRBV9 to TRBJ2-7; 8 nucleotides agree with TRBD2. The junction had 7 bases not matched to a gene; V was cut back by 0 bases and J by 5 bases. Germline V gene sequence: CDR1 SGDLS, CDR2 YYNGEE. The CDR3 sequence is 15 residues long.

The CDR3 protein is CASSLYPGANTDTQYF. CDR3 bases: TGTGCCAGCAGCTTGTATCCGGGAGCAAACACAGATACGCAGTATTTT. This chain uses TRBV5-6 with TRBJ2-3; maybe TRBD2 (6 bases). The ends were cut back, 1 base at V and 2 bases at J, with 14 bases in the middle. This CDR3 region has 16 residues. Germline CDR1 is SGHDT and CDR2 is YYEEEE. Looking up the rest from reference TRBV5-6 and TRBJ2-3 gives the full variable domain: DAGVTQSPTHLIKTRGQQVTLRCSPKSGHDTVSWYQQALGQGPQFIFQYYEEEERQRGNFPDRFSGHQFPNYSSELNVNALLLGDSALYLCASSLYPGANTDTQYFGPGTRLTVL.

This chain connects TRBV9 to TRBJ2-7, with 10 positions matching TRBD2. In germline, CDR1 is SGDLS, CDR2 YYNGEE. The CDR3 length is 14 residues. Trimming cost V 3 bases and J 6 bases; bases outside gene matches: 6. CDR3 region: CASSAGGTSAEQYF. DNA for the CDR3: TGTGCCAGCAGCGCCGGAGGGACTAGCGCCGAGCAGTACTTC.